The rows below give T cell receptor beta chains drawn from one sample of a study. TCRdb called the 5' RACE reads again in MiXCR, with one record for every CDR3 protein. The sample lists roughly 39,000 distinct CDR3 sequences; about 20% were seen once. The sequenced sample was naive CD4+ T cells sorted from a lymph node. The receptors were sampled from a female donor with breast cancer. CDR3s include the opening cysteine and the closing phenylalanine or tryptophan. Each record gives: V gene, J gene, D gene, clone size, CDR3 protein, CDR3 DNA. D genes are given only for firm matches. Size is omitted from some rows. Given values are once, few, many or a class for expanded clones.

TRBV6-2/TRBV6-3,TRBJ2-1,NA,NA,CASGPATPTDEQFF,TGTGCCAGCGGACCGGCAACCCCAACCGATGAGCAGTTCTTC
TRBV30,TRBJ2-5,NA,few,CAFRGWNQETQYF,TGTGCCTTTCGAGGGTGGAACCAAGAGACCCAGTACTTC
TRBV7-2,TRBJ1-1,TRBD1,NA,CASSLAGTGATEAFF,TGTGCCAGCAGCTTAGCCGGGACAGGGGCCACTGAAGCTTTCTTT
TRBV18,TRBJ2-1,NA,few,CASSLSPDDEQFF,TGTGCCAGCTCACTCTCGCCTGATGATGAGCAGTTCTTC
TRBV5-6,TRBJ2-5,NA,many,CASSSWSTWETQYF,TGTGCCAGCAGCTCCTGGAGTACGTGGGAGACCCAGTACTTC
TRBV7-9,TRBJ1-6,NA,NA,CASSTRVGLTLHF,TGTGCCAGCAGCACCCGGGTGGGTTTAACCCTCCACTTT
TRBV7-2,TRBJ2-2,TRBD1,NA,CASGLPTGRVTGELFF,TGTGCCAGCGGCCTCCCGACAGGGAGAGTCACCGGGGAGCTGTTTTTT
TRBV28,TRBJ1-6,NA,NA,CASSPRVARSSYNSPLHF,TGTGCCAGCAGCCCCAGGGTGGCCAGGAGCTCCTATAATTCACCCCTCCACTTT
TRBV2,TRBJ1-5,TRBD1,NA,CASSETGVNQPQHF,TGTGCCAGCAGTGAGACAGGGGTAAATCAGCCCCAGCATTTT
TRBV5-5,TRBJ2-5,NA,NA,CASTRISVIGQETQYF,TGTGCCAGCACGAGAATATCAGTAATCGGTCAAGAGACCCAGTACTTC
TRBV12-3/TRBV12-4,TRBJ1-1,TRBD1,NA,CSSIHGDRGTEAFF,TGTTCCAGCATCCACGGGGACAGGGGGACTGAAGCTTTCTTT
TRBV6-1,TRBJ2-3,NA,NA,CASSELPRWDTQYF,TGTGCCAGCAGTGAACTTCCTCGCTGGGATACGCAGTATTTT
TRBV7-2,TRBJ2-5,NA,NA,CASSLRREETQYF,TGTGCCAGCAGCTTGAGACGAGAGGAGACCCAGTACTTC